Presented here are 22 T cell receptor beta chains from one specimen sequenced in a study of PD-1 blockade in classical Hodgkin lymphoma (dated by TCRdb to the early 2020s). According to the study, the label for this sample's time point signals: cycle 1 day 1 (C1D1), immediately before nivolumab initiation. Relapse after autologous stem cell transplantation had occurred in all trial patients, and cohorts A, B and C were distinguished by prior brentuximab vedotin exposure. Preparation of the library involved the immunoSEQ multiplex PCR assay. The clones in this table, taken by TCRdb from immuneACCESS, are in-frame only. Not every clone is retained; where verified, under half of the shortfall comes from an unresolved V gene, and the cause of the rest is unknown. This sample has fewer than 65,000 clones in its table, and around 91% of those were observed once. Together, the top ten hold approximately 15% of the sample.

Sequenced here: peripheral blood mononuclear cells (PBMCs), sampled at baseline. These receptors all stem from a human donor with classical Hodgkin lymphoma.

This chain joins TRBV28 and TRBJ1-6, with D possibly matching TRBD1 (5 bases). With 3 bases removed from V and 5 bases from J, the gap between germline ends came to 11 bases. CDR1 is MDHEN, CDR2 SYDVKM, per germline. The CDR3 extends over 15 amino acids. Here the CDR3 reads CASSFGTPHNSPLHF. In nucleotides, the CDR3 is TGTGCCAGCAGTTTTGGGACCCCGCATAATTCACCCCTCCACTTT.

J is TRBJ2-5 and V is TRBV7-9, with TRBD2 identical over 7 bases. The J segment lost 0 bases and the V segment lost 5 bases, leaving 6 bases of the junction unmatched. From germline, CDR1 is SEHNR and CDR2 FQNEAQ (reference sequence). The length of the CDR3 is 15 residues. The CDR3 protein is CASSPGLVYQETQYF. The CDR3 coding sequence is TGTGCCAGCAGCCCCGGACTAGTGTACCAAGAGACCCAGTACTTC.

As to this clone: A much larger clone lies a single base off, so this may be a read error. In the same sample, other DNA sequences code for this CDR3. The chain uses TRBV9 and TRBJ2-2; unclear D gene. The CDR3 runs to 12 residues. The germline V gene has CDR1 SGDLS and CDR2 YYNGEE. The ends were cut back, 4 bases at V and 2 bases at J, with 3 bases in the middle. CDR3 sequence: CASSQNTGELFF. CDR3 bases: TGTGCCAGCAGCCAAAACACCGGGGAGCTGTTTTTT.

The chain carries TRBV28 and TRBJ1-2; 8 nucleotides align to TRBD1. Germline lookup yields CDR1 MDHEN and CDR2 SYDVKM. Trimming took 6 bases from V and 6 from J; bases not matched to a gene: 6. The CDR3 is made up of 13 amino acids. CDR3 bases: TGTGCCAGCAGACCTGGACAGGGCGATGGCTACACCTTC. Its translation is CASRPGQGDGYTF.

This clone has a single count. This chain connects TRBV6-5 to TRBJ2-2, with D possibly TRBD2 on 6 matching bases. Between the trimmed V and J ends, which lost 4 bases and 4 bases, there was a span of 13 bases. This CDR3 contains 15 residues. Germline V lookup: CDR1 MNHEY, CDR2 SVGAGI. CDR3: CASSWDEGGTGELFF. The CDR3 DNA reads TGTGCCAGCAGTTGGGATGAGGGAGGCACCGGGGAGCTGTTTTTT.

This rearrangement joins TRBV5-1 to TRBJ2-5; D may match TRBD1 or TRBD2 (5 bases each). This CDR3 is built from 16 residues. Germline values: CDR1 SGHRS, CDR2 YFSETQ. V lost 0 bases to trimming and J lost 3 bases, with 15 bases between them. CDR3 loop: CASSLAGSRGEETQYF. CDR3 in DNA: TGCGCCAGCAGCTTGGCCGGATCGAGGGGAGAAGAGACCCAGTACTTC.

CDR3 amino acids: CASSVRLQANYGYTF. The CDR3 DNA reads TGTGCCAGCAGTGTCCGCCTACAGGCTAACTATGGCTACACCTTC. The chain uses TRBV2 and TRBJ1-2, with D perhaps matching TRBD1 (5 bases). The CDR3 has 15 amino acids. The germline V gene has CDR1 SNHLY and CDR2 FYNNEI. The V gene lost 4 bases and the J gene lost 0 bases, with 12 bases spanning the gap.

This chain links TRBV21-1 with TRBJ1-1; the D call of TRBD1 is as the table states it, not checked on the DNA. TRBV21-1 is assigned pseudogene status. The CDR3 sequence is 14 residues long. The CDR3 here is CASSKEDSIEEAFF. The CDR3 nucleotides read TGTGCCAGCAGCAAAGAAGACAGCATCGAGGAAGCTTTCTTT.

The chain combines TRBV5-1 with TRBJ2-5, with 7 positions matching TRBD1. From germline, CDR1 is SGHRS and CDR2 YFSETQ. V trimming: 1 base; J trimming: 3 bases; junction bases outside the gene matches: 6. CDR3 length: 15 amino acids. CDR3 DNA: TGCGCCAGCAGCTTGACAGGGGCTAGAGAAGAGACCCAGTACTTC. Amino acid sequence: CASSLTGAREETQYF.

The chain recombines TRBV7-9 with TRBJ2-3; the match to TRBD2 covers 8 bases. With 4 bases clipped from V and 1 base from J, the junction kept 10 bases outside the gene matches. The CDR3 runs to 17 residues. Germline-derived CDR1 and CDR2 are SEHNR and FQNEAQ (reference sequence). CDR3 in DNA: TGTGCCAGCAGCTCTGATGGGCTAGCGGGCCGCACAGATACGCAGTATTTT. Protein product: CASSSDGLAGRTDTQYF.

In this sample, this clone turned up a few times. This chain links TRBV15 with TRBJ1-2, with unresolved D. This CDR3 is built from 11 residues. Per the germline V gene, CDR1 is LNHNV and CDR2 is YYDKDF (reference sequence). V was pared by 0 bases and J by 8 bases, with 4 bases between. Here the CDR3 DNA reads TGTGCCACCAGCAGAGATGGAGGCTACACCTTC. It translates to CATSRDGGYTF. The whole variable domain, remainder taken from reference TRBV15 and TRBJ1-2, is DAMVIQNPRYQVTQFGKPVTLSCSQTLNHNVMYWYQQKSSQAPKLLFHYYDKDFNNEADTPDNFQSRRPNTSFCFLDIRSPGLGDTAMYLCATSRDGGYTFGSGTRLTVV.

The CDR3 DNA reads as TGTGCCAGCAGTTCTACTTTAGGACAGAGCTTCGGTGGCTACACCTTC. This translates into CASSSTLGQSFGGYTF. The chain is built from TRBV27 and TRBJ1-2; a possible D gene is TRBD1 (6 bases). In germline, CDR1 is MNHEY, CDR2 SMNVEV (reference sequence). Trimming took 4 bases from V and 7 from J, leaving 22 bases between them. CDR3 length equals 16 residues.

The chain has TRBV7-9 and TRBJ2-7; 7 bases are shared with TRBD1. V was clipped by 5 bases and J by 3 bases; unmatched bases: 4. Germline loops: CDR1 SEHNR, CDR2 FQNEAQ (reference sequence). The CDR3 totals 13 residues. The CDR3 protein is CASSGRDSYEQYF. The DNA of the CDR3 is TGTGCCAGCAGCGGCCGGGACAGCTACGAGCAGTACTTC.

The rearrangement uses TRBV19 and TRBJ1-1; 7 bases agree with TRBD1. Germline CDR1 reads LNHDA; CDR2 reads SQIVND (reference sequence). This CDR3 comprises 16 residues. J was trimmed by 4 bases and V by 3 bases; bases with no gene match: 11. This chain's CDR3 is CASSILGQDDATEAFF. The CDR3 bases are TGTGCCAGTAGTATCCTCGGACAGGATGACGCCACTGAAGCTTTCTTT.

The chain uses TRBV7-9 and TRBJ2-5; the D gene is possibly TRBD2 (6 bases). CDR3 size: 15 residues. Trimming cost V 4 bases and J 5 bases, with 17 bases left between them. The V gene's germline CDR1 is SEHNR and CDR2 FQNEAQ (reference sequence). This CDR3 reads CASSSPGLPRETQYF. The CDR3 nucleotides read TGTGCCAGCAGCTCCCCGGGACTCCCAAGGGAGACCCAGTACTTC. The whole variable domain, filled in from reference TRBV7-9 and TRBJ2-5, reads DTGVSQNPRHKITKRGQNVTFRCDPISEHNRLYWYRQTLGQGPEFLTYFQNEAQLEKSRLLSDRFSAERPKGSFSTLEIQRTEQGDSAMYLCASSSPGLPRETQYFGPGTRLLVL.

The V gene is TRBV4-1, the J gene TRBJ1-5; perhaps TRBD1 as D (5 bases). Trimming left V 0 bases short and J 6 bases short, with 12 bases between. The CDR3 has 15 amino acids. The V gene's germline CDR1 is MGHRA and CDR2 YSYEKL. CDR3 nucleotide sequence: TGCGCCAGCAGCCAAGAAGATGGGGGGGGTCAGCCCCAGCATTTT. Its translation: CASSQEDGGGQPQHF.

The rearrangement joins TRBV5-5 to TRBJ1-1; no clear D. V was trimmed by 4 bases and J by 2 bases, leaving 6 bases between them. Germline V lookup: CDR1 SGHKS, CDR2 YYEKEE (reference sequence). The CDR3 is 12 residues long. The CDR3 DNA reads as TGTGCCAGCAGCCCGAAAAACACTGAAGCTTTCTTT. This codes for CASSPKNTEAFF.

This chain connects TRBV15 to TRBJ2-6; D gene ambiguous. Looked up from germline, CDR1 is LNHNV and CDR2 is YYDKDF (reference sequence). This CDR3 spans 14 amino acids. V was shortened by 9 bases and J by 0 bases, with 9 bases between the two germline ends. The CDR3 DNA sequence: TGTGCCACAGCTCGGCTCTCTGGGGCCAACGTCCTGACTTTC. This sequence encodes CATARLSGANVLTF. Looking up the rest from reference TRBV15 and TRBJ2-6 gives the full variable domain: DAMVIQNPRYQVTQFGKPVTLSCSQTLNHNVMYWYQQKSSQAPKLLFHYYDKDFNNEADTPDNFQSRRPNTSFCFLDIRSPGLGDTAMYLCATARLSGANVLTFGAGSRLTVL.

The chain joins TRBV5-4 to TRBJ1-6; a weak D match, TRBD1 (5 bases). The CDR3 runs to 15 residues. V dropped 2 bases and J dropped 9 bases, with 15 bases sitting between them. Germline V lookup: CDR1 SGHNT, CDR2 YYREEE (reference sequence). CDR3 residues: CASSFARGRSSPLHF. CDR3 in DNA: TGTGCCAGCAGCTTTGCTAGGGGCCGCTCTTCACCCCTCCACTTT.

The V call is TRBV19, the J call TRBJ1-1; TRBD1 might be the D (5 bases). Germline CDR1 reads LNHDA; CDR2 reads SQIVND (reference sequence). V was clipped by 1 base and J by 7 bases, with 19 bases between them. The CDR3 is 16 residues long. For the CDR3, the DNA is TGTGCCAGTAGTATAGCCGCCGACCGGGGCGTTAATGAAGCTTTCTTT. The encoded protein is CASSIAADRGVNEAFF.

In this sample, this clone turned up a few times. This chain uses TRBV6-5 with TRBJ1-2, with 7 bases fitting TRBD1. After removal of 0 bases from V and 7 bases from J, the junction contained 5 bases not matched to a gene. This CDR3 has 14 amino acids. The germline CDR1 and CDR2 sequences are MNHEY and SVGAGI. CDR3 loop: CASSYSQGIGGYTF. CDR3 coding DNA: TGTGCCAGCAGTTACTCACAGGGGATTGGTGGCTACACCTTC.

The rearrangement joins TRBV9 to TRBJ2-2; 8 bases are a match to TRBD1. V lost 0 bases, J lost 7 bases, and 8 bases stayed unmatched. Germline V gives CDR1 SGDLS, CDR2 YYNGEE. The CDR3 contains 16 residues. The CDR3 protein is CASSVAAGTGIGELFF. The DNA for the CDR3 is TGTGCCAGCAGCGTAGCAGCCGGGACAGGAATCGGGGAGCTGTTTTTT.